This T cell receptor beta chain was sequenced during a study of CD8 T cells in ankylosing spondylitis. General study results and limits: Roughly eight highly homologous variants made up a TCR beta motif that seemed to typify ankylosing spondylitis blood.

Worth noting for this clonotype: The target antigen is unknown.

This CDR3 has 15 residues. Germline values: CDR1 SGHRS, CDR2 YFSETQ. J gave up 3 bases and V 0 bases, and 5 bases lay outside the gene matches. TCRdb reanalysed the 5' RACE reads using MiXCR and keeps one entry per CDR3 protein. The table includes roughly 470,000 distinct CDR3 sequences, roughly a quarter detected once. The clonotype comes from a male donor with ankylosing spondylitis. The specimen sequenced was blood, either unsorted or a sorted T cell fraction (not recorded which). The chain is built from TRBV5-1 and TRBJ2-5; 7 bases are shared with TRBD2. The CDR3 protein is CASSLVSRGEETQYF. The CDR3 region has the DNA TGCGCCAGCAGCTTGGTATCTCGGGGGGAAGAGACCCAGTACTTC.